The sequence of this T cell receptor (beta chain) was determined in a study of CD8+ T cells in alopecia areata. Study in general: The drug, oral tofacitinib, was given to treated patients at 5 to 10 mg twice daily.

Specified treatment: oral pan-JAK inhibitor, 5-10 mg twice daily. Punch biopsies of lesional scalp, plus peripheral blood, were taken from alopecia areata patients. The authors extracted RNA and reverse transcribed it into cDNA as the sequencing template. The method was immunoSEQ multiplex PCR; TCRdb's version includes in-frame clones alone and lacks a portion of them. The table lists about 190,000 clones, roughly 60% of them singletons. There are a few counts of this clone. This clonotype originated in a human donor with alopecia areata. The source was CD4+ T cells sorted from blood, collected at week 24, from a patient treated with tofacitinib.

CDR3 DNA: TGCAGCGGAGGGACCACCACCGGGGAGCTGTTTTTT. It yields the protein CSGGTTTGELFF. The J gene is TRBJ2-2, the V gene TRBV29-1; D possibly matches TRBD1 or TRBD2 (5 bases each). V lost 7 bases and J 4 bases, leaving 10 bases between the germline ends. From germline, CDR1 is SQVTM and CDR2 ANQGSEA. The CDR3 totals 12 residues.